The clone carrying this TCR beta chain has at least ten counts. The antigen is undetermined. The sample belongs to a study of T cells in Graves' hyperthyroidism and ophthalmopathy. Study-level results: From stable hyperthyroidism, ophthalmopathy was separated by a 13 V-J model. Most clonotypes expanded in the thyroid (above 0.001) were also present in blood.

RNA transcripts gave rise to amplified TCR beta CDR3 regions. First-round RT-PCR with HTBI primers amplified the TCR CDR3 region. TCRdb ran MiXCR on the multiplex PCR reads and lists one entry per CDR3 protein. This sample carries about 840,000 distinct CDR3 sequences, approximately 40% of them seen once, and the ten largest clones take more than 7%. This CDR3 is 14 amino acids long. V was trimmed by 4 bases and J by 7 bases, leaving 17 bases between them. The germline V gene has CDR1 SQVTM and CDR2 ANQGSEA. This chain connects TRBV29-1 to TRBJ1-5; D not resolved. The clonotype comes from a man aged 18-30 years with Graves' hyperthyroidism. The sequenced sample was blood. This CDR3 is CSVGSGQPGQPQHF. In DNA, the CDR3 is TGCAGCGTTGGAAGCGGTCAGCCGGGGCAGCCCCAGCATTTT.